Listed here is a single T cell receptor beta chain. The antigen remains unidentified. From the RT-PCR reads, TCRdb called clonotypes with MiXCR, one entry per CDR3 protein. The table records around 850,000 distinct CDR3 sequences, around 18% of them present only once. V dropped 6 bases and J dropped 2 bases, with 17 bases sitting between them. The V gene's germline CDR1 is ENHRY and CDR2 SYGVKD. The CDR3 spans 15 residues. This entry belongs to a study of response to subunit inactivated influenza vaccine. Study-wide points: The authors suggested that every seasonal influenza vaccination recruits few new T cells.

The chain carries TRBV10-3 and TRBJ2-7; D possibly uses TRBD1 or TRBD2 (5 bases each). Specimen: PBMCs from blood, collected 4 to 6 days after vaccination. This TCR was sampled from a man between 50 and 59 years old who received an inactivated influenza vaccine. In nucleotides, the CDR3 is TGTGCCATCAGGAGGGGAGACGACATCCCCTACGAGCAGTACTTC. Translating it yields CAIRRGDDIPYEQYF.